These 22 T cell receptor beta chains were all obtained from the same sample, sequenced in a study of CD8 T cells in Susac syndrome. RNA totalling roughly 0.45 to 1 ug underwent reverse transcription with random hexamers. TCRdb itself ran the immunoSEQ multiplex PCR reads through MiXCR, one entry per CDR3 protein. The data hold about 180,000 distinct CDR3 sequences, with about 94% observed a single time. Sequenced material: CD4+ T cells from PBMCs. Every receptor here comes from a human donor with Susac syndrome.

This chain connects TRBV4-3 to TRBJ1-4; 7 nucleotides align to TRBD1. The germline V gene encodes CDR1 LGHNA and CDR2 YSLEER. This CDR3 has 15 residues. Losses at the gene ends were 0 bases for V and 8 bases for J; bases not matched to a gene: 6. CDR3 residues: CASSQDQTGREKLFF. In DNA form, the CDR3 reads TGCGCCAGCAGCCAAGATCAGACAGGGAGGGAAAAACTGTTTTTT.

J is TRBJ1-6 and V is TRBV19, with TRBD1 matching over 8 bases. V shed 4 bases and J 6 bases; nucleotides not matched to a gene: 5. Germline V CDR1 and CDR2: LNHDA, SQIVND (reference sequence). This CDR3 contains 15 residues. CDR3 in amino acids: CASSNRDRINSPLHF. The CDR3, as DNA: TGTGCCAGTAGTAACCGGGACAGGATTAATTCACCCCTCCACTTT.

This clonotype came up once. The chain couples TRBV30 to TRBJ1-3; the match to TRBD1 covers 7 bases. The CDR3 consists of 13 residues. The germline V gene has CDR1 GTSNPN and CDR2 SVGIG (reference sequence). The V gene end was trimmed by 5 bases and the J gene end by 4 bases; junction bases not matched to a gene: 5. The DNA for the CDR3 is TGTGCCTGGGGGCAGGGGGTAGGAAACACCATATATTTT. This sequence encodes CAWGQGVGNTIYF.

The V call is TRBV28, the J call TRBJ1-1; D is undetermined. This CDR3 is 15 amino acids long. Germline-derived CDR1 and CDR2 are MDHEN and SYDVKM. The V end lost 1 base, the J end lost 1 base, and 10 bases lay between the germline ends. The CDR3 DNA is TGTGCCAGCAGTTTATTACACCTCGCGAACACTGAAGCTTTCTTT. Translating it yields CASSLLHLANTEAFF.

The chain couples TRBV7-2 to TRBJ1-2; D is possibly TRBD1 (5 bases). Germline lookup yields CDR1 SGHTA and CDR2 FQGNSA. The CDR3 is 16 amino acids. The germline V and J ends were trimmed by 1 base and 8 bases, with 20 bases remaining between them. The CDR3 is CASSLEGSGQGQGYTF. The CDR3 nucleotides read TGTGCCAGCAGCTTAGAGGGGAGTGGGCAAGGGCAGGGCTACACCTTC.

The V call is TRBV29-1, the J call TRBJ2-2, with D hard to call. Per the germline V gene, CDR1 is SQVTM and CDR2 is ANQGSEA. V gave up 1 base and J gave up 5 bases, with 20 bases separating them. The CDR3 is made up of 17 amino acids. In nucleotides, the CDR3 is TGCAGCGTTGAAGGGTGGCAGCAGACGACTCGGACCGGGGAGCTGTTTTTT. Protein sequence: CSVEGWQQTTRTGELFF.

This clonotype appeared a single time. The J gene is TRBJ1-6, the V gene TRBV30; TRBD1 is a possible D gene (5 bases). The CDR3 runs to 14 residues. The V gene lost 3 bases and the J gene lost 8 bases, with 14 bases spanning the gap. Looked up from germline, CDR1 is GTSNPN and CDR2 is SVGIG (reference sequence). The CDR3 DNA is TGTGCCTGGAGCAGGCGGGGGTTAGATTCACCCCTCCACTTT. Translating gives CAWSRRGLDSPLHF.

This rearrangement joins TRBV18 to TRBJ1-4, with D possibly TRBD1 on 5 matching bases. V was cut by 3 bases and J by 3 bases, with 11 bases left in between. The CDR3 is 15 amino acids. Germline lookup yields CDR1 KGHSH and CDR2 LQKENI. The CDR3 DNA is TGTGCCAGCTCACCCCTCTCGGGACCTAATGAAAAACTGTTTTTT. This sequence encodes CASSPLSGPNEKLFF.

This chain links TRBV4-3 with TRBJ1-5, with a possible D match to TRBD1 (5 bases). Germline values: CDR1 LGHNA, CDR2 YSLEER. Trimming took 4 bases from V and 4 from J, leaving 8 bases between them. The CDR3 is 13 residues long. The CDR3 is CASSPNRNQPQHF. In DNA, the CDR3 is TGCGCCAGCAGCCCGAACAGGAATCAGCCCCAGCATTTT.

The chain couples TRBV12-5 to TRBJ2-2; 11 bases are shared with TRBD1. The CDR3 covers 14 residues. Germline-derived CDR1 and CDR2 are LGHNT and FRNRAP. J was trimmed by 6 bases and V by 6 bases; bases with no gene match: 3. The CDR3 region has the DNA TGTGCTAGTGGCTGGACAGGGGGCTCCGGGGAGCTGTTTTTT. Translating it yields CASGWTGGSGELFF.

The chain links TRBV28 to TRBJ1-2; TRBD1 is a possible D gene (5 bases). The germline CDR1 and CDR2 sequences are MDHEN and SYDVKM. V dropped 6 bases and J dropped 2 bases, with 13 bases sitting between them. The CDR3 is made up of 14 amino acids. The DNA of the CDR3 is TGTGCCAGCAGCCTGGGCGGGGCAAACTATGGCTACACCTTC. Its protein product is CASSLGGANYGYTF.

V is TRBV12-3 or TRBV12-4 and J is TRBJ1-1; perhaps TRBD1 as D (6 bases). Trimming left V 1 base short and J 1 base short, with 10 bases between. The CDR3 contains 15 residues. Here the CDR3 DNA reads TGTGCCAGCAGTTTAGGGGACACGAGGAACACTGAAGCTTTCTTT. This translates into CASSLGDTRNTEAFF.

This clonotype appeared once. The chain couples TRBV29-1 to TRBJ2-1, with D possibly being TRBD1 (6 bases). Germline V gene lookup returns CDR1 SQVTM and CDR2 ANQGSEA. The length of the CDR3 is 14 residues. Trimming cost V 8 bases and J 4 bases, with 18 bases left between them. In nucleotides, the CDR3 is TGCAGCCTCAACGGACAGCCCGATTACAATGAGCAGTTCTTC. Amino acid sequence: CSLNGQPDYNEQFF.

This rearrangement joins TRBV19 to TRBJ1-1; possible D gene TRBD1, 6 bases. Germline loops: CDR1 LNHDA, CDR2 SQIVND (reference sequence). The V and J ends lost 3 bases and 0 bases respectively, with 8 bases between them. This CDR3 has 14 amino acids. CDR3 protein: CASSITGLNTEAFF. The CDR3 DNA reads as TGTGCCAGTAGTATTACAGGGTTGAACACTGAAGCTTTCTTT.

The chain combines TRBV5-4 with TRBJ2-5; unclear D gene. Germline CDR1 is SGHNT and CDR2 is YYREEE (reference sequence). V was pared by 2 bases and J by 0 bases, with 8 bases between. The CDR3 sequence is 14 residues long. CDR3 amino acids: CASSLQVYQETQYF. The DNA of the CDR3 is TGTGCCAGCAGCTTACAAGTCTACCAAGAGACCCAGTACTTC.

V and J are TRBV30 and TRBJ2-2; D is undetermined. CDR1 is GTSNPN and CDR2 is SVGIG in the germline V gene (reference sequence). The CDR3 runs 12 residues. With 3 bases removed from V and 8 bases from J, the gap between germline ends came to 10 bases. CDR3 sequence: CAWSPNNGELFF. DNA for the CDR3: TGTGCCTGGAGCCCCAATAATGGGGAGCTGTTTTTT.

V gene TRBV29-1 combines with J gene TRBJ2-1; 13 bases agree with TRBD2. CDR3 size: 14 residues. The germline CDR1 and CDR2 sequences are SQVTM and ANQGSEA. The V gene end was trimmed by 6 bases and the J gene end by 6 bases; junction bases not matched to a gene: 5. CDR3 sequence (DNA): TGCAGCGTGGAACTAGCGGGGGGGCTCAATGAGCAGTTCTTC. Its protein is CSVELAGGLNEQFF.

The chain joins TRBV20-1 to TRBJ2-5, with a weak D call TRBD2 (6 bases). The ends were cut back, 5 bases at V and 4 bases at J, with 20 bases in the middle. This CDR3 comprises 15 residues. From germline, CDR1 is DFQATT and CDR2 SNEGSKA (reference sequence). CDR3 coding DNA: TGCAGTGCTCAACGTAACGCGGGGTGGGGAGAGACCCAGTACTTC. Its protein is CSAQRNAGWGETQYF.

The V call is TRBV3-1, the J call TRBJ2-5; 15 bases are a match to TRBD2. This CDR3 contains 17 residues. J lost 6 bases, V lost 2 bases, and 7 bases had no gene match. CDR1 is LGHDT and CDR2 is YNNKEL in the germline V gene (reference sequence). The CDR3 spells CASSQTGTSGRKKTQYF. The CDR3 DNA reads as TGTGCCAGCAGCCAAACCGGGACTAGCGGGAGGAAAAAGACCCAGTACTTC.

This chain joins TRBV7-2 and TRBJ1-5; D ambiguous. CDR3 length: 14 residues. The V and J ends lost 1 base and 6 bases respectively, with 10 bases between them. Germline CDR1 SGHTA, CDR2 FQGNSA. CDR3 sequence (DNA): TGTGCCAGCAGCTTAGTTGCAGGCCCTCAGCCCCAGCATTTT. It is translated as CASSLVAGPQPQHF.

The V and J genes are TRBV7-2 and TRBJ1-1; no firm D call. This CDR3 region has 13 residues. Germline V gene data show CDR1 as SGHTA and CDR2 as FQGNSA. V lost 7 bases and J 1 base, leaving 10 bases between the germline ends. CDR3 sequence (DNA): TGTGCCAGCAAAACAAGGGCGAACACTGAAGCTTTCTTT. Its protein product is CASKTRANTEAFF.

This sequence joins TRBV6-6 and TRBJ2-5; TRBD2 aligns across 13 bases. V dropped 5 bases and J dropped 7; count of bases not matched to a gene: 10. The CDR3 runs to 16 residues. Looked up from germline, CDR1 is MNHNY and CDR2 is SVGAGI (reference sequence). For the CDR3, the DNA is TGTGCCAGCAGTGACCCGGGACTAGCGGGGAGAGGGACCCAGTACTTC. It specifies CASSDPGLAGRGTQYF.